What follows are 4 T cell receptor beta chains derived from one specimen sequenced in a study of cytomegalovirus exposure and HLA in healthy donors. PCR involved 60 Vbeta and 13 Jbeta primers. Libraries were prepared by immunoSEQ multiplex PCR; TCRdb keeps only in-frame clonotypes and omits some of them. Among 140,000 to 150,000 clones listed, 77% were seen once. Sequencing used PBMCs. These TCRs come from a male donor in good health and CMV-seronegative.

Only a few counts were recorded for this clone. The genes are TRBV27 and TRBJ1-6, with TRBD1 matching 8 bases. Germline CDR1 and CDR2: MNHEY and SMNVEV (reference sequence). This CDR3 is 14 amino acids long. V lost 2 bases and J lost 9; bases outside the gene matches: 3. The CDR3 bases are TGTGCCAGCAGTTTAAACAGGGGGGGTTCACCCCTCCACTTT. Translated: CASSLNRGGSPLHF.

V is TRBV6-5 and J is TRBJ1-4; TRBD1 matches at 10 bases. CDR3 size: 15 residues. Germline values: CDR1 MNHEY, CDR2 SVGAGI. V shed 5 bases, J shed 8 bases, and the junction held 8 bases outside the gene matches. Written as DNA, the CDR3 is TGTGCCAGCAGTCCTGGGGACAGGGGAGGGGAAAAACTGTTTTTT. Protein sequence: CASSPGDRGGEKLFF.

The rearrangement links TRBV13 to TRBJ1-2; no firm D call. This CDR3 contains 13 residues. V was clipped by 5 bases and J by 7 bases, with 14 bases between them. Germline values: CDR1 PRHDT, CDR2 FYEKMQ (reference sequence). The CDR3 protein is CASSLNGGRGYTF. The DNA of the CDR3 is TGTGCCAGCAGCCTTAACGGCGGCCGTGGCTACACCTTC.

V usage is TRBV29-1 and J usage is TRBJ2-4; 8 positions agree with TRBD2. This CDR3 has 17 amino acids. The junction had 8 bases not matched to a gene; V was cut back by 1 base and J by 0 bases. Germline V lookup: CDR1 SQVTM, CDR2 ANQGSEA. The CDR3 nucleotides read TGCAGCGTTGAAGGGGAGCGGGGGATACTAGCCAAAAACATTCAGTACTTC. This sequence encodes CSVEGERGILAKNIQYF.